The subject of this entry is one TCR beta chain. Its matching antigen is unknown. The data derive from a study of cytomegalovirus exposure and HLA in healthy donors. Trimming removed 5 bases from V and 0 bases from J; junction bases left unmatched: 3. In germline, CDR1 is MNHEY, CDR2 SVGAGI. This CDR3 is 14 amino acids long. Whole-study results and caveats: Judged likely to be a sequencing artifact was a cluster of highly shared sequence variants.

With 60 Vbeta and 13 Jbeta primers, the PCR was carried out. Libraries were prepared by immunoSEQ multiplex PCR; TCRdb keeps only in-frame clonotypes and omits some of them. The sample has about 110,000 clones, around 80% seen once; the top ten hold about 3.1%. Sequencing was performed on PBMCs. The receptor was isolated from a middle-aged woman in good health and CMV-seronegative. This chain links TRBV6-5 with TRBJ2-7; 8 positions agree with TRBD1. CDR3 protein: CASSPQGASYEQYF. CDR3 in DNA: TGTGCCAGCAGTCCTCAGGGGGCCTCCTACGAGCAGTACTTC.